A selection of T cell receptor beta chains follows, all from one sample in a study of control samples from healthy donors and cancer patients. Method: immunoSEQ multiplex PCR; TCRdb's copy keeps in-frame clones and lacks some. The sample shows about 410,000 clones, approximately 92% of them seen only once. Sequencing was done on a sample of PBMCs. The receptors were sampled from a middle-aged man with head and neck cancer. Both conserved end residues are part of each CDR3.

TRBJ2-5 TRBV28 CATVAGQETQYF
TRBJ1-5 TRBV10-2 CATSPWQTGSNQPQHF
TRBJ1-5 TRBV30 CAWSPRSISVGNQPQHF
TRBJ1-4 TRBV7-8 CASSLRPGITEKLFF
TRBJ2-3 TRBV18 CASLIAPFTDTQYF
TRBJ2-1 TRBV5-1 CASSFGQGYNEQFF
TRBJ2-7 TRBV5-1 CASSPQGTNYEQYF
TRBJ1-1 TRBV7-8 CASRHWGEDTEAFF
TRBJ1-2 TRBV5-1 CASSLTPGQGVYGYTF
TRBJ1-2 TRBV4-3 CASSQGASSGLNYGYTF